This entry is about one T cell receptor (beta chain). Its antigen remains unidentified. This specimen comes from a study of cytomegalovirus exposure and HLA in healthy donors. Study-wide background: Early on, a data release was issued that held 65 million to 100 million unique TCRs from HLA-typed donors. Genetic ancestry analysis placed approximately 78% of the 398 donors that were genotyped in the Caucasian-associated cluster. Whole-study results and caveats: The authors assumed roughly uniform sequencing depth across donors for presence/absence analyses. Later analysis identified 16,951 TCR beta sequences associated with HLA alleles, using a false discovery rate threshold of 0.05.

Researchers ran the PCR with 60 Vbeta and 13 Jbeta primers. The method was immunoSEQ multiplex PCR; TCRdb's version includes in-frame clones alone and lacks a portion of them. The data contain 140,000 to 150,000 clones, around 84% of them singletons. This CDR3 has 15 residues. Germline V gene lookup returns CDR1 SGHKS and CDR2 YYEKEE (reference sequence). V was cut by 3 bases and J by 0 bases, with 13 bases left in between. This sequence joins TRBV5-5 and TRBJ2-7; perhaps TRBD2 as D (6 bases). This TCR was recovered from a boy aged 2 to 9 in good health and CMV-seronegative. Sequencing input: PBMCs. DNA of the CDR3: TGTGCCAGCAGCTGGAGCGGGTCCTTCTCCTACGAGCAGTACTTC. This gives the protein CASSWSGSFSYEQYF.